A single sample is the source of the 15 T cell receptor beta chains below, sequenced in a study of circulating tumor DNA in untreated peripheral T-cell lymphoma. TCRdb keeps only in-frame clones here, not all; method: immunoSEQ multiplex PCR. This table has about 480 clones, roughly 79% appearing once. What was sequenced was cell-free DNA from blood serum. Receptors originate from a human donor with peripheral T-cell lymphoma.

The chain recombines TRBV30 with TRBJ1-5; 8 nucleotides line up with TRBD1. V dropped 3 bases and J dropped 0; count of bases not matched to a gene: 13. The CDR3 loop spans 18 amino acids. The germline CDR1 and CDR2 sequences are GTSNPN and SVGIG (reference sequence). The CDR3 here is CAWRGGQGEFYSNQPQHF. In DNA, the CDR3 is TGTGCCTGGAGAGGTGGACAGGGCGAGTTCTATAGCAATCAGCCCCAGCATTTT.

The chain has TRBV5-6 and TRBJ1-3, with D perhaps matching TRBD1 (6 bases). Germline V gives CDR1 SGHDT, CDR2 YYEEEE. The V end was cut by 1 base, the J end by 0 bases, with 11 bases between. The CDR3 consists of 16 residues. The CDR3 loop reads CASSLTGSSSGNTIYF. Written as DNA, the CDR3 is TGTGCCAGCAGCTTGACAGGGTCCAGCTCTGGAAACACCATATATTTT.

This clone was detected only a few times. The V gene is TRBV9, the J gene TRBJ2-2; a possible D gene is TRBD2 (6 bases). The CDR3 loop spans 15 amino acids. Trimming stripped 3 bases from V and 1 base from J, with 10 bases between. CDR1 and CDR2 from the germline V gene are SGDLS and YYNGEE. CDR3 DNA sequence: TGTGCCAGCAGCGCTACTAGCTTGAACACCGGGGAGCTGTTTTTT. This gives the protein CASSATSLNTGELFF.

The J gene is TRBJ2-2, the V gene TRBV10-3; perhaps TRBD1 as D (5 bases). This CDR3 is 16 amino acids long. Germline V CDR1 and CDR2: ENHRY, SYGVKD. Trimming pared 0 bases from V and 4 bases from J, leaving 12 bases between. CDR3 in amino acids: CAISESGQGGTGELFF. DNA for the CDR3: TGTGCCATCAGTGAGTCAGGGCAGGGCGGCACCGGGGAGCTGTTTTTT.

The rearrangement links TRBV4-3 to TRBJ2-1; D remains unclear. V was cut by 1 base and J by 0 bases, with 7 bases left in between. CDR3 length equals 15 residues. Germline lookup yields CDR1 LGHNA and CDR2 YSLEER. The CDR3 bases are TGCGCCAGCAGCCAAGGGACGAGCTCCTACAATGAGCAGTTCTTC. Translating it yields CASSQGTSSYNEQFF.

The J gene is TRBJ1-4, the V gene TRBV10-3; D remains unclear. There are 18 residues in the CDR3. V shed 3 bases and J shed 5 bases, with 22 bases lying between them. Germline CDR1 and CDR2: ENHRY and SYGVKD. The CDR3, as DNA: TGTGCCATCAGTGAACGAAGATGTCTCCCAGTCGACAATGAAAAACTGTTTTTT. This gives the protein CAISERRCLPVDNEKLFF.

The chain is built from TRBV4-1 and TRBJ1-4, with 8 nucleotides matching TRBD1. The CDR3 runs to 15 residues. Looked up from germline, CDR1 is MGHRA and CDR2 is YSYEKL. The V and J ends lost 0 bases and 8 bases, in that order; junction bases with no gene match: 5. CDR3 DNA sequence: TGCGCCAGCAGCCAAGATCAAACAGGGGGGGAAAAACTGTTTTTT. Translated: CASSQDQTGGEKLFF.

The chain has TRBV7-7 and TRBJ2-2; the D gene is possibly TRBD1 (6 bases). Trimming shortened V by 1 base and J by 9 bases, and 9 bases separated the two germline ends. The CDR3 extends over 13 amino acids. Per the germline V gene, CDR1 is SSHAT and CDR2 is FNYEAQ (reference sequence). This CDR3 reads CASSLGRGRELFF. CDR3 coding DNA: TGTGCCAGCAGCTTAGGCAGGGGCCGGGAGCTGTTTTTT.

V gene TRBV7-8 combines with J gene TRBJ1-1; D not resolved. V gave up 8 bases and J gave up 1 base, with 11 bases separating them. This CDR3 is built from 13 residues. Per germline, CDR1 SGHVS and CDR2 FQNEAQ. The CDR3 region has the DNA TGTGCCAGCTCCAAAGGCAGGAACACTGAAGCTTTCTTT. Amino acid sequence: CASSKGRNTEAFF.

A word on this clone: At one boundary the junction diverges from the germline segment, which might be a read error. The J gene is TRBJ1-5, the V gene TRBV15; unclear D gene. The CDR3 extends over 14 amino acids. CDR1 and CDR2 from the germline V gene are LNHNV and YYDKDF (reference sequence). DNA of the CDR3: TGTGCCACCGGCAGTTCGCTCGGCAATCAGCCCCAGCATTTT. This codes for CATGSSLGNQPQHF.

This clone was seen more than once but under ten times. Additional DNA sequences in this sample encode the identical CDR3. The J gene is TRBJ1-5, the V gene TRBV10-2; D remains unclear. V lost 0 bases, J lost 0 bases, and 9 bases lay in between. CDR3 length: 16 residues. Germline CDR1 is WSHSY and CDR2 is SAAADI. The CDR3 coding sequence is TGCGCCAGCAGTGAGTCTCCCGGGAATAGCAATCAGCCCCAGCATTTT. Translating it yields CASSESPGNSNQPQHF.

The chain has TRBV5-4 and TRBJ2-1; 11 positions match TRBD1. In germline, CDR1 is SGHNT, CDR2 YYREEE (reference sequence). Germline trimming cut 0 bases from V and 9 bases from J; bases unmatched to any gene: 5. This CDR3 contains 15 residues. The CDR3 reads CASSLGDRGRREQFF. The DNA of the CDR3 is TGTGCCAGCAGCTTGGGGGACAGGGGGAGACGTGAGCAGTTCTTC.

J is TRBJ2-7 and V is TRBV6-5, with TRBD2 identical over 7 bases. The germline gives CDR1 MNHEY, CDR2 SVGAGI. This CDR3 has 16 residues. The J segment lost 2 bases and the V segment lost 1 base, leaving 8 bases of the junction unmatched. CDR3 residues: CASSYYSGSTPYEQYF. The CDR3 DNA is TGTGCCAGCAGTTACTATAGCGGGTCGACGCCCTACGAGCAGTACTTC.

The gene calls are TRBV6-1 and TRBJ2-7; no clear D gene. From germline, CDR1 is MNHNS and CDR2 SASEGT. Trimming removed 2 bases from V and 6 bases from J, with 8 bases in between. This CDR3 region has 12 residues. CDR3 region: CASSEWGGEQYF. Here the CDR3 DNA reads TGTGCCAGCAGTGAATGGGGTGGCGAGCAGTACTTC.

This chain joins TRBV28 and TRBJ1-2; D uncertain. The CDR3 totals 15 residues. V was cut by 2 bases and J by 0 bases, with 10 bases left in between. Germline lookup yields CDR1 MDHEN and CDR2 SYDVKM. The CDR3 bases are TGTGCCAGCAGTTTAAGGCAGGCCCCTAACTATGGCTACACCTTC. Its protein product is CASSLRQAPNYGYTF.